Shown below are 27 T cell receptor beta chains from a single sample sequenced in a study of cytotoxic CD8 clonotypes in ibrutinib-treated CLL. Using immunoSEQ multiplex PCR, the repertoire was profiled, and TCRdb retains in-frame clones only, with some absent. The sample shows roughly 220,000 clones, 70% of them seen only once. The material was PBMCs, obtained after 12 months of ibrutinib treatment. The receptors shown here come from a human donor with chronic lymphocytic leukemia.

The J gene is TRBJ2-1, the V gene TRBV5-1, with no clear D. Germline lookup yields CDR1 SGHRS and CDR2 YFSETQ. The CDR3 totals 16 residues. The germline V and J ends were trimmed by 0 bases and 4 bases, with 14 bases remaining between them. The CDR3 reads CASSLVPLADYNEQFF. In DNA form, the CDR3 reads TGCGCCAGCAGCTTGGTTCCCCTGGCAGATTACAATGAGCAGTTCTTC.

The rearrangement links TRBV5-1 to TRBJ2-7; tentatively, D is TRBD1 (6 bases). The CDR3 spans 12 residues. Germline V gene lookup returns CDR1 SGHRS and CDR2 YFSETQ. V was pared by 0 bases and J by 5 bases, with 6 bases between. The DNA for the CDR3 is TGCGCCAGCAGCTTGGGACAGGACGAGCAGTACTTC. Amino acids: CASSLGQDEQYF.

The rearrangement links TRBV4-1 to TRBJ2-7, with D tentatively TRBD2 (6 bases). V lost 2 bases and J 4 bases, leaving 21 bases between the germline ends. The CDR3 length is 17 residues. The germline CDR1 and CDR2 sequences are MGHRA and YSYEKL. The CDR3 reads CASSQSLGAGLIYEQYF. The CDR3 nucleotides read TGCGCCAGCAGCCAATCATTAGGGGCGGGATTGATTTACGAGCAGTACTTC.

This CDR3 reads CASSLGGTGENYGYTF. CDR3 bases: TGTGCCAGCAGCTTAGGGGGGACAGGGGAAAACTATGGCTACACCTTC. This rearrangement joins TRBV11-3 to TRBJ1-2; 10 nucleotides agree with TRBD1. With V trimmed by 1 base and J by 2 bases, 4 bases remained unmatched. Germline V lookup: CDR1 SGHNT, CDR2 YENEEA. The length of the CDR3 is 16 residues.

The chain employs TRBV29-1 and TRBJ2-3, with TRBD2 identical over 8 bases. The germline CDR1 and CDR2 sequences are SQVTM and ANQGSEA. This CDR3 is built from 13 residues. With 8 bases clipped from V and 0 bases from J, the junction kept 4 bases outside the gene matches. Here the CDR3 DNA reads TGCAGCTCACTAGCGGCTAGCACAGATACGCAGTATTTT. The encoded protein is CSSLAASTDTQYF.

This chain uses TRBV6-1 with TRBJ2-4; TRBD1 might be the D (5 bases). V was clipped by 1 base and J by 2 bases, with 12 bases between them. The CDR3 has 16 amino acids. Germline V CDR1 and CDR2: MNHNS, SASEGT. This CDR3 reads CASSEGQGHSKNIQYF. CDR3 DNA: TGTGCCAGCAGTGAAGGGCAGGGTCATTCCAAAAACATTCAGTACTTC.

This sequence joins TRBV7-3 and TRBJ1-2; D gene unclear. The CDR3 is 12 residues long. V was cut by 5 bases and J by 2 bases, with 6 bases left in between. Germline lookup yields CDR1 SGHTA and CDR2 FQGTGA. The CDR3 region is CASSLLNYGYTF. The DNA for the CDR3 is TGTGCCAGCAGCCTTCTCAACTATGGCTACACCTTC.

As concerns this clone: Relative to the germline gene, one junction end is altered; a read error may explain this. This chain uses TRBV20-1 with TRBJ2-5, with D possibly matching TRBD2 (6 bases). The CDR3 totals 11 residues. In germline, CDR1 is DFQATT, CDR2 SNEGSKA (reference sequence). CDR3 coding DNA: TGCAGTGCGAGAGCTGGGGGGAGTTATTACTTC. Its translation: CSARAGGSYYF.

The chain has TRBV19 and TRBJ1-1; D perhaps matches TRBD1 (5 bases). This CDR3 comprises 15 residues. V was cut by 2 bases and J by 5 bases, with 15 bases left in between. CDR1 is LNHDA, CDR2 SQIVND, per germline (reference sequence). The CDR3 reads CASSIMLGVGTEAFF. Here the CDR3 DNA reads TGTGCCAGTAGTATAATGTTGGGGGTTGGGACTGAAGCTTTCTTT.

V and J are TRBV7-3 and TRBJ1-1, with D perhaps matching TRBD1 (6 bases). Germline loops: CDR1 SGHTA, CDR2 FQGTGA. The ends were cut back, 5 bases at V and 1 base at J, with 14 bases in the middle. The CDR3 is made up of 15 amino acids. The CDR3 DNA is TGTGCCAGCAGCCCAAACAGGGACCCGAACACTGAAGCTTTCTTT. Its translation: CASSPNRDPNTEAFF.

J is TRBJ2-5 and V is TRBV9; D tentatively reads TRBD1 or TRBD2 (5 bases each). Trimming took off 0 bases at V and 2 bases at J, with 14 bases between the two ends. The CDR3 extends over 16 amino acids. Germline V lookup: CDR1 SGDLS, CDR2 YYNGEE. This chain's CDR3 is CASSVGMWGRQETQYF. The CDR3 DNA sequence: TGTGCCAGCAGCGTAGGTATGTGGGGACGGCAAGAGACCCAGTACTTC.

The sample holds one count of this clone. The chain recombines TRBV5-1 with TRBJ1-2; 8 nucleotides align to TRBD1. The CDR3 runs 13 residues. Germline-derived CDR1 and CDR2 are SGHRS and YFSETQ. Germline trimming cut 6 bases from V and 5 bases from J; bases unmatched to any gene: 6. The CDR3 coding sequence is TGCGCCAGCACAACAGGGGGAGGATATGGCTACACCTTC. Its translation: CASTTGGGYGYTF.

The V call is TRBV18, the J call TRBJ1-2; D is unresolved. Germline CDR1 reads KGHSH; CDR2 reads LQKENI. V gave up 0 bases and J gave up 3 bases, with 11 bases separating them. This CDR3 region has 15 residues. CDR3 in amino acids: CASSPPGRVDYGYTF. The CDR3 coding sequence is TGTGCCAGCTCACCACCGGGTAGGGTTGACTATGGCTACACCTTC.

This clone showed up just a few times. The chain links TRBV6-1 to TRBJ1-5; D gene uncertain. V was trimmed by 7 bases and J by 7 bases, leaving 14 bases between them. Germline assignment: CDR1 MNHNS and CDR2 SASEGT. CDR3 length equals 13 residues. For the CDR3, the DNA is TGTGCCAGCACCCAGTTTACCGGGCAGCCCCAGCATTTT. The encoded protein is CASTQFTGQPQHF.

The V call is TRBV29-1, the J call TRBJ1-3; 7 bases line up with TRBD1. This CDR3 is 14 amino acids long. CDR1 is SQVTM and CDR2 is ANQGSEA in the germline V gene. The J segment lost 3 bases and the V segment lost 1 base, leaving 3 bases of the junction unmatched. CDR3 DNA: TGCAGCGTTGAAGTCCACAGGGGTGGAAACACCATATATTTT. Translating it yields CSVEVHRGGNTIYF.

This rearrangement joins TRBV5-6 to TRBJ1-2, with 7 bases aligning to TRBD1. Germline V gene sequence: CDR1 SGHDT, CDR2 YYEEEE. Trimming took 0 bases from V and 7 from J; bases not matched to a gene: 6. The CDR3 consists of 14 residues. CDR3 sequence (DNA): TGTGCCAGCAGCTTGGTGACAGGGAGGGGTGGCTACACCTTC. This codes for CASSLVTGRGGYTF.

This chain connects TRBV28 to TRBJ2-6; 8 bases are shared with TRBD1. Germline CDR1 and CDR2: MDHEN and SYDVKM. Trimming at V came to 4 bases and at J to 0 bases, leaving 2 bases not matched to a gene. The CDR3 is 16 residues long. The chain's CDR3 is CASSSTGASGANVLTF. The DNA for the CDR3 is TGTGCCAGCAGTTCGACAGGGGCCTCTGGGGCCAACGTCCTGACTTTC.

The V gene is TRBV9, the J gene TRBJ1-1, with D unresolved. This CDR3 is 13 amino acids long. With 4 bases removed from V and 1 base from J, the gap between germline ends came to 8 bases. Germline V gene lookup returns CDR1 SGDLS and CDR2 YYNGEE. CDR3 sequence reads: CASSRVGNTEAFF. The CDR3 DNA follows: TGTGCCAGCAGCAGGGTGGGGAACACTGAAGCTTTCTTT.

In the case of this clone: Other DNA sequences from this sample encode an identical CDR3 as well. The chain links TRBV2 to TRBJ2-2; 9 bases line up with TRBD1. J lost 6 bases, V lost 6 bases, and 5 bases had no gene match. Germline loops: CDR1 SNHLY, CDR2 FYNNEI. The CDR3 runs 14 residues. CDR3: CASRRDRDPGELFF. The CDR3, as DNA: TGTGCCAGCAGGCGGGACAGGGACCCCGGGGAGCTGTTTTTT.

The chain recombines TRBV29-1 with TRBJ1-1; D possibly corresponds to TRBD1 (5 bases). V was cut by 7 bases and J by 2 bases, with 20 bases left in between. Germline V gene data show CDR1 as SQVTM and CDR2 as ANQGSEA. This CDR3 contains 15 residues. CDR3 nucleotide sequence: TGCAGCGCCCCGGCGGCAGGGCGTCTTAACACTGAAGCTTTCTTT. Amino acid sequence: CSAPAAGRLNTEAFF.

This chain joins TRBV7-2 and TRBJ1-6; D is perhaps TRBD1 (5 bases). CDR3 length equals 15 residues. The germline gives CDR1 SGHTA, CDR2 FQGNSA. Trimming pared 7 bases from V and 5 bases from J, leaving 15 bases between. CDR3 sequence (DNA): TGTGCCAGCACCGCCAGGGCAGCCAATAATTCACCCCTCCACTTT. Translation gives CASTARAANNSPLHF.

A single count supports this clone. The chain recombines TRBV28 with TRBJ1-2; TRBD1 is a possible D gene (5 bases). Germline CDR1 and CDR2: MDHEN and SYDVKM. The V and J ends lost 2 bases and 6 bases respectively, with 13 bases between them. The CDR3 consists of 14 residues. The CDR3 DNA is TGTGCCAGCAGTTTAATCTTCAGGGCCAATGGCTACACCTTC. Residues: CASSLIFRANGYTF.

V is TRBV15 and J is TRBJ1-5, with D tentatively TRBD1 (5 bases). CDR1 is LNHNV, CDR2 YYDKDF, per germline (reference sequence). Trimming removed 1 base from V and 0 bases from J, with 7 bases in between. The CDR3 covers 15 residues. This CDR3 is CATSRGGPSNQPQHF. CDR3 nucleotides: TGTGCCACCAGCAGAGGGGGACCTAGCAATCAGCCCCAGCATTTT. The variable domain in full, completed from reference TRBV15 and TRBJ1-5, reads DAMVIQNPRYQVTQFGKPVTLSCSQTLNHNVMYWYQQKSSQAPKLLFHYYDKDFNNEADTPDNFQSRRPNTSFCFLDIRSPGLGDTAMYLCATSRGGPSNQPQHFGDGTRLSIL.

The chain recombines TRBV11-2 with TRBJ1-4, with a possible D match to TRBD1 (5 bases). CDR1 and CDR2 from the germline V gene are SGHAT and FQNNGV. Trimming shortened V by 2 bases and J by 0 bases, and 10 bases separated the two germline ends. The CDR3 length is 16 residues. The CDR3 protein is CASSLWGRSTNEKLFF. CDR3 DNA: TGTGCCAGCAGCTTATGGGGCAGATCAACTAATGAAAAACTGTTTTTT.

V usage is TRBV29-1 and J usage is TRBJ1-5; no definite D call. This CDR3 has 14 amino acids. V was trimmed by 4 bases and J by 4 bases, leaving 14 bases between them. Germline lookup yields CDR1 SQVTM and CDR2 ANQGSEA. The DNA for the CDR3 is TGCAGCGTTGGTTTTTTTTCGGGGAATCAGCCCCAGCATTTT. Amino acid sequence: CSVGFFSGNQPQHF.

This clone was counted a single time. The J gene is TRBJ1-5, the V gene TRBV30; D call uncertain. The V gene lost 8 bases and the J gene lost 7 bases, with 18 bases spanning the gap. The CDR3 covers 13 residues. Germline loops: CDR1 GTSNPN, CDR2 SVGIG (reference sequence). CDR3 protein: CALRHGIGQPQHF. In nucleotides, the CDR3 is TGTGCCCTGAGACACGGGATCGGGCAGCCCCAGCATTTT.

V gene TRBV18 combines with J gene TRBJ2-1; 10 nucleotides match TRBD1. The J segment lost 8 bases and the V segment lost 3 bases, leaving 10 bases of the junction unmatched. The germline gives CDR1 KGHSH, CDR2 LQKENI. The CDR3 consists of 16 residues. The CDR3 loop is CASSPYRDRGIHEQFF. CDR3 coding DNA: TGTGCCAGCTCACCCTACCGGGACAGGGGCATCCATGAGCAGTTCTTC.